The 14 T cell receptor beta chains in this list originate from one sample, sequenced in a study of regulatory T cells in long-lasting Graves disease. Sample time point: newly diagnosed GD, antithyroid drugs for less than 3 months. The authors made the TCR library using RNA they extracted from PBMCs. Construction of the TCR beta libraries employed iRepertoire HTBI primers in conjunction with Arm-PCR of CDR3 regions. TCRdb fed the multiplex PCR reads into MiXCR, producing one record per CDR3 protein. The data show around 250,000 distinct CDR3 sequences, around 19% seen once. The sample consisted of peripheral blood mononuclear cells (PBMCs), taken at new diagnosis, from a patient treated with antithyroid drugs. The receptors were sampled from a female donor with Graves disease.

This clonotype was observed at least ten times. The rearrangement links TRBV7-9 to TRBJ1-4; D ambiguous. Germline CDR1 reads SEHNR; CDR2 reads FQNEAQ (reference sequence). CDR3 length equals 14 residues. Trimming cost V 5 bases and J 4 bases, with 11 bases left between them. CDR3 sequence (DNA): TGTGCCAGCAGCCCCGGGGATTATAATGAAAAACTGTTTTTT. Its protein is CASSPGDYNEKLFF.

This clonotype was seen ten or more times. The chain employs TRBV12-3 or TRBV12-4 and TRBJ2-5; 7 bases match TRBD1. The CDR3 has 13 amino acids. V gave up 4 bases and J gave up 2 bases; unmatched junction bases: 1. The CDR3 DNA reads TGTGCCAGCAGTTGGGACAGTCAAGAGACCCAGTACTTC. It is translated as CASSWDSQETQYF.

This clonotype was detected ten times or more. The chain uses TRBV27 and TRBJ1-1; maybe TRBD1 (6 bases). V dropped 3 bases and J dropped 4 bases, with 12 bases sitting between them. This CDR3 contains 14 residues. Germline CDR1 and CDR2: MNHEY and SMNVEV (reference sequence). The CDR3 spells CASSFGQGTTEAFF. The CDR3 DNA sequence: TGTGCCAGCAGTTTCGGGCAGGGGACCACTGAAGCTTTCTTT.

The chain links TRBV10-3 to TRBJ2-1; 11 bases are a match to TRBD2. V lost 6 bases, J lost 5 bases, and 12 bases stayed unmatched. Germline V gene sequence: CDR1 ENHRY, CDR2 SYGVKD. The CDR3 spans 17 residues. CDR3 residues: CAIRPPGLADPNNEQFF. In nucleotides, the CDR3 is TGTGCCATCAGACCTCCGGGACTAGCGGACCCCAACAATGAGCAGTTCTTC.

This clonotype was counted ten times or more. The chain is built from TRBV7-2 and TRBJ2-7, with 10 bases lining up with TRBD2. With V trimmed by 8 bases and J by 4 bases, 8 bases remained unmatched. The V gene's germline CDR1 is SGHTA and CDR2 FQGNSA. This CDR3 is 14 amino acids long. The CDR3 spells CASRQGLAKYEQYF. For the CDR3, the DNA is TGTGCCAGCCGACAGGGACTAGCGAAATACGAGCAGTACTTC.

This clonotype has a count of ten or more. Compared with germline, one end of the junction differs, possibly owing to a read error. This CDR3 reads CQARGAEEKLFF. In nucleotides, the CDR3 is TGTCAAGCCAGGGGCGCGGAGGAAAAACTGTTTTTT. The rearrangement joins TRBV20-1 to TRBJ1-4, with a weak D call TRBD1 (6 bases). This CDR3 contains 12 residues. Germline V lookup: CDR1 DFQATT, CDR2 SNEGSKA (reference sequence).

This clonotype has only a few counts. V gene TRBV19 combines with J gene TRBJ1-2; 8 bases are a match to TRBD1. V lost 3 bases, J lost 2 bases, and 5 bases stayed unmatched. The CDR3 length is 15 residues. Germline CDR1 LNHDA, CDR2 SQIVND (reference sequence). In nucleotides, the CDR3 is TGTGCCAGTAGTATCCCCGGACAGGGAAACTATGGCTACACCTTC. Translation: CASSIPGQGNYGYTF.

This clonotype was observed at least ten times. CDR3 nucleotides: TGTGCCAGCAGTGAAAACAGGGGGACTGGAAACACCATATATTTT. This gives the protein CASSENRGTGNTIYF. The gene calls are TRBV2 and TRBJ1-3; 8 positions agree with TRBD1. The CDR3 spans 15 residues. The ends lost 2 bases at V and 2 bases at J; junction bases unmatched: 2. Germline CDR1 is SNHLY and CDR2 is FYNNEI.

This clonotype was picked up many times. This sequence joins TRBV12-3 or TRBV12-4 and TRBJ2-6; no reliable D call. The CDR3 spans 17 residues. V lost 7 bases to trimming and J lost 0 bases, with 16 bases between them. Here the CDR3 DNA reads TGTGCCAGCACCCTAGGGTCGGCCGCCTCTGGGGCCAACGTCCTGACTTTC. Translation: CASTLGSAASGANVLTF.

This clonotype was counted at least ten times. The rearrangement joins TRBV6-1 to TRBJ1-2, with D possibly TRBD1 on 6 matching bases. The CDR3 sequence is 16 residues long. Trimming removed 3 bases at V and 2 bases at J, with 16 bases between. CDR1 and CDR2 (germline): MNHNS, SASEGT. CDR3 nucleotides: TGTGCCAGCAGTGACTCCCTCGGACAGCAAAACTATGGCTACACCTTC. Protein: CASSDSLGQQNYGYTF.

The chain has TRBV2 and TRBJ1-4, with TRBD1 matching 7 bases. The CDR3 has 16 amino acids. J gave up 3 bases and V 6 bases, and 10 bases lay outside the gene matches. Germline CDR1 reads SNHLY; CDR2 reads FYNNEI. The CDR3 reads CASRTGQVGPNEKLFF. The CDR3, as DNA: TGTGCCAGCAGGACCGGACAGGTGGGACCTAATGAAAAACTGTTTTTT. The whole variable domain, filled in from reference TRBV2 and TRBJ1-4, reads EPEVTQTPSHQVTQMGQEVILRCVPISNHLYFYWYRQILGQKVEFLVSFYNNEISEKSEIFDDQFSVERPDGSNFTLKIRSTKLEDSAMYFCASRTGQVGPNEKLFFGSGTQLSVL.

This clonotype was seen many times. The chain is built from TRBV3-1 and TRBJ2-5; D gene ambiguous. The CDR3 has 13 amino acids. The V gene lost 3 bases and the J gene lost 3 bases, with 8 bases spanning the gap. Germline V gene lookup returns CDR1 LGHDT and CDR2 YNNKEL (reference sequence). Written as DNA, the CDR3 is TGTGCCAGCAGCCACAGTGAAAAAGAGACCCAGTACTTC. This codes for CASSHSEKETQYF.

This clonotype has at least ten counts. CDR3 nucleotides: TGTGCCAGCAGCGGGGGGGCAGATACGCAGTATTTT. Protein: CASSGGADTQYF. The genes are TRBV11-1 and TRBJ2-3; 7 nucleotides agree with TRBD2. CDR3 length equals 12 residues. From germline, CDR1 is SGHAT and CDR2 FQDESV (reference sequence). V lost 5 bases, J lost 4 bases, and 0 bases stayed unmatched.

Many counts were recorded for this clonotype. The chain joins TRBV27 to TRBJ2-1; 9 bases match TRBD1. There are 16 residues in the CDR3. Germline V gene data show CDR1 as MNHEY and CDR2 as SMNVEV (reference sequence). The ends lost 4 bases at V and 4 bases at J; junction bases unmatched: 8. Here the CDR3 reads CASSSPETGGYNEQFF. DNA of the CDR3: TGTGCCAGCAGTTCCCCCGAGACAGGGGGTTACAATGAGCAGTTCTTC.